This TCR beta chain was recorded in a study of CD8+CD57+ T cells in acquired aplastic anemia. Findings of the study overall: Patients and controls turned out to have more than 25 CD8+ CDR3 sequences in common.

Genomic DNA, serving as template, underwent TCR beta VDJ and CDR3 profiling. MiXCR, applied by TCRdb to the reads, yields one record per CDR3 protein. The data hold around 200,000 distinct CDR3 sequences, with nearly 50% observed a single time. Comments on this clonotype: Its target is unknown.

The CDR3 sequence is 14 residues long. The junction had 1 base not matched to a gene; V was cut back by 5 bases and J by 3 bases. Germline lookup yields CDR1 SNHLY and CDR2 FYNNEI. For sequencing, patients were chosen who had shown expansion of CD8+CD57+ cells by flow cytometry. Severe acquired aplastic anemia was present in all patients. When blood sampling took place, the patients had received no therapy. The sequenced sample was sorted CD4+, CD8+, or CD8+CD57+ T cells (not recorded which) from PBMCs. This rearrangement joins TRBV2 to TRBJ2-7; TRBD2 aligns across 13 bases. This receptor was identified in a human donor with aplastic anemia. CDR3 nucleotides: TGTGCCAGCAGTACTAGCGGGAGGGGCTACGAGCAGTACTTC. Protein: CASSTSGRGYEQYF.